This is a list of T cell receptor beta chains from one sample in a study of cytomegalovirus exposure and HLA in healthy donors. The repertoire was sequenced with immunoSEQ multiplex PCR; TCRdb's copy has only in-frame clones and lacks some. Of about 130,000 clones listed, approximately 62% are singletons. The specimen sequenced was PBMCs. These receptors were obtained from a human donor in good health. CDR3s include the opening cysteine and the closing phenylalanine or tryptophan. The D gene is left open where the match is weak. Where a row states a size, it is once, few, many or the class of an expanded clone; other rows omit it.

TRBD2	16	-	TRBV5-5	TRBJ2-7	CASSPGTSGRAYEQYF	TGTGCCAGCAGCCCGGGGACTAGCGGGAGGGCTTACGAGCAGTACTTC
TRBD1	16	-	TRBV19	TRBJ2-2	CASSIPPGGGPGELFF	TGTGCCAGTAGTATTCCACCAGGGGGCGGGCCCGGGGAGCTGTTTTTT
-	17	-	TRBV18	TRBJ2-7	CASSPYTPPEGHYEQYF	TGTGCCAGCTCACCATATACACCCCCGGAGGGGCACTACGAGCAGTACTTC
TRBD2	17	-	TRBV10-3	TRBJ2-3	CAISDRGRALATDTQYF	TGTGCCATCAGTGATCGCGGGAGGGCCCTCGCTACAGATACGCAGTATTTT
-	14	-	TRBV7-9	TRBJ2-3	CASGSRGEADTQYF	TGTGCCAGCGGTTCCCGAGGCGAGGCAGATACGCAGTATTTT
-	15	-	TRBV7-8	TRBJ1-2	CASSAGLQTNYGYTF	TGTGCCAGCAGCGCGGGACTCCAGACGAACTATGGCTACACCTTC
-	17	few	TRBV28	TRBJ1-6	CASSPPSGRVYNSPLHF	TGTGCCAGCAGTCCCCCCTCGGGCAGGGTTTATAATTCACCCCTCCACTTT
TRBD1	17	-	TRBV5-5	TRBJ1-4	CASSPHPGTGSRYTSVF	TGTGCCAGCAGCCCCCACCCCGGGACAGGGTCCCGGTACACTTCGGTTTTT
-	15	-	TRBV27	TRBJ1-1	CASSSPGLGGTEAFF	TGTGCCAGCAGTTCCCCAGGGTTGGGGGGGACTGAAGCTTTCTTT
TRBD2	19	-	TRBV28	TRBJ2-1	CASSLPLGGRISSYNEQFF	TGTGCCAGCAGTTTACCCCTCGGCGGGAGGATCTCGTCCTACAATGAGCAGTTCTTC
-	13	few	TRBV18	TRBJ2-2	CASSLRGTGELFF	TGTGCCAGCTCACTACGGGGCACCGGGGAGCTGTTTTTT
TRBD1	14	-	TRBV4-1	TRBJ2-1	CASSHEGQGNEQFF	TGCGCCAGCAGCCACGAGGGACAGGGCAATGAGCAGTTCTTC
TRBD2	17	-	TRBV9	TRBJ2-2	CASSVATAGLNTGELFF	TGTGCCAGCAGCGTAGCGACAGCGGGATTGAACACCGGGGAGCTGTTTTTT
-	13	few	TRBV7-9	TRBJ2-3	CATAEGYADTQYF	TGTGCCACAGCGGAGGGCTACGCAGATACGCAGTATTTT
-	17	-	TRBV18	TRBJ1-4	CASSLVGTFATNEKLFF	TGTGCCAGCTCACTTGTCGGTACTTTTGCAACTAATGAAAAACTGTTTTTT
TRBD1	12	-	TRBV28	TRBJ2-7	CAAGDSSYEQYF	TGTGCCGCCGGGGACAGCTCCTACGAGCAGTACTTC
TRBD2	17	-	TRBV9	TRBJ2-1	CASSVGTSGRALNEQFF	TGTGCCAGCAGCGTCGGGACTAGCGGGAGGGCCTTGAATGAGCAGTTCTTC
TRBD2	15	-	TRBV10-3	TRBJ2-3	CAIRDGRVGTDTQYF	TGTGCCATCAGGGACGGGAGGGTAGGCACAGATACGCAGTATTTT
-	13	-	TRBV18	TRBJ2-1	CASSPGPDNEQFF	TGTGCCAGCTCACCGGGGCCAGACAATGAGCAGTTCTTC
-	13	-	TRBV5-1	TRBJ1-1	CASSPGPRAEAFF	TGCGCCAGCAGCCCAGGCCCGAGGGCTGAAGCTTTCTTT
-	13	-	TRBV5-1	TRBJ1-1	CASSAGGNTEAFF	TGCGCCAGCAGCGCGGGAGGGAACACTGAAGCTTTCTTT
-	15	few	TRBV9	TRBJ2-1	CASSVGETTLNEQFF	TGTGCCAGCAGCGTAGGGGAGACTACCTTAAATGAGCAGTTCTTC
-	16	-	TRBV2	TRBJ2-2	CASSDVGQGYTGELFF	TGTGCCAGCAGTGACGTCGGGCAGGGGTACACCGGGGAGCTGTTTTTT
TRBD1	15	-	TRBV6-5	TRBJ2-7	CASSHPDREIYEQYF	TGTGCCAGCAGTCACCCGGACAGGGAGATCTACGAGCAGTACTTC
-	10	-	TRBV2	TRBJ2-7	CASSAGWQYF	TGTGCCAGCAGTGCAGGGTGGCAGTACTTC
-	12	once	TRBV5-1	TRBJ2-7	CASSLSRYEQYF	TGCGCCAGCAGCTTGTCTCGGTACGAGCAGTACTTC
TRBD1	14	-	TRBV18	TRBJ2-7	CASSQGTVSYEQYF	TGTGCCAGCTCACAGGGGACAGTCTCCTACGAGCAGTACTTC
TRBD2	21	-	TRBV2	TRBJ2-7	CASSVSRSVGRRRDGSYEQYF	TGTGCCAGCAGTGTTTCGAGGTCCGTCGGGAGGAGGAGGGACGGATCCTACGAGCAGTACTTC
TRBD1	15	few	TRBV5-1	TRBJ1-4	CASSIGQGAREKLFF	TGCGCCAGCAGCATTGGACAGGGGGCGCGTGAAAAACTGTTTTTT
-	17	-	TRBV21-1	TRBJ2-6	CASSPGQGAPGANVLTF	TGTGCCAGCAGTCCGGGACAGGGGGCTCCTGGGGCCAACGTCCTGACTTTC
-	15	-	TRBV18	TRBJ1-1	CASSPPSGVFSEAFF	TGTGCCAGCTCACCACCTTCCGGGGTTTTCTCGGAAGCTTTCTTT
TRBD1	15	-	TRBV28	TRBJ2-1	CASSPGGARYNEQFF	TGTGCCAGCAGTCCAGGGGGCGCGAGGTACAATGAGCAGTTCTTC
TRBD1	14	-	TRBV19	TRBJ2-1	CASARDRGYNEQFF	TGTGCCAGCGCCCGGGACAGGGGCTACAATGAGCAGTTCTTC
-	17	-	TRBV7-3	TRBJ2-1	CASSLEGGGTPYNEQFF	TGTGCCAGCAGCTTGGAAGGAGGAGGGACTCCGTACAATGAGCAGTTCTTC
TRBD2	16	-	TRBV9	TRBJ2-2	CASSLRTSGRAGELFF	TGTGCCAGCAGCCTCCGGACTAGCGGGAGGGCCGGGGAGCTGTTTTTT
TRBD2	16	-	TRBV7-3	TRBJ2-1	CASSLGGSGPYNEQFF	TGTGCCAGCAGCTTAGGCGGGAGCGGGCCCTACAATGAGCAGTTCTTC
-	14	few	TRBV7-9	TRBJ1-1	CASSLPRVDTEAFF	TGTGCCAGCAGCTTGCCCAGGGTTGACACTGAAGCTTTCTTT
TRBD1	17	-	TRBV4-1	TRBJ1-2	CASSQAPGTAYYYGYTF	TGCGCCAGCAGCCAAGCCCCGGGGACAGCCTACTACTATGGCTACACCTTC
TRBD2	17	-	TRBV9	TRBJ2-1	CASSIGTSGGGDNEQFF	TGTGCCAGCAGCATCGGGACTAGCGGGGGCGGCGACAATGAGCAGTTCTTC
TRBD2	15	-	TRBV4-3	TRBJ2-1	CASSQTTSGYNEQFF	TGCGCCAGCAGCCAAACCACTAGCGGTTACAATGAGCAGTTCTTC
-	15	once	TRBV25-1	TRBJ2-3	CASSEYVSSTDTQYF	TGTGCCAGCAGTGAATATGTGAGCAGCACAGATACGCAGTATTTT